The sequence of this TCR beta chain was determined in a study of T cells in Graves' hyperthyroidism and ophthalmopathy. The CDR3 loop spans 14 amino acids. Germline V gene lookup returns CDR1 MNHEY and CDR2 SVGEGT. Trimming stripped 5 bases from V and 8 bases from J, with 16 bases between. RNA transcripts gave rise to amplified TCR beta CDR3 regions. First-round RT-PCR targeting the TCR CDR3 was performed with the HTBI primer set. TCRdb re-derived calls from the multiplex PCR reads in MiXCR, one entry per CDR3 protein. The sample gives around 400,000 distinct CDR3 sequences, 20% to 25% of which show up once; around 67% is in the top ten. With regard to this clonotype: The target antigen is unknown.

Study conclusions and caveats: Ophthalmopathy was told apart from stable hyperthyroidism by a 13 V-J model. Blood samples included most of the expanded thyroid clonotypes exceeding 0.001. Before onset, by a median of approximately 5.9 months, the model predicted ophthalmopathy.

V is TRBV6-2 or TRBV6-3 and J is TRBJ2-1; D gene unclear. The TCR was taken from a man in his fifties with Graves' hyperthyroidism. Material for sequencing was blood. In DNA form, the CDR3 reads TGTGCCAGCAGTCCGATCTCCCAAGGCCATGAGCAGTTCTTC. Translating it yields CASSPISQGHEQFF.